The rows below give T cell receptor beta chains drawn from one sample of a study of cytomegalovirus exposure and HLA in healthy donors. TCRdb's table, derived via immunoSEQ multiplex PCR, lists solely in-frame clones and lacks some. The sample lists 85,000 to 100,000 clones, roughly four fifths seen once, with 7% to 10% in the top ten. The sample taken for sequencing was PBMCs. These receptors were obtained from a human donor in good health. Each CDR3 is given with its conserved first and last residue. The D gene is left open where the match is weak. Where a row states a size, it is once, few, many or the class of an expanded clone; other rows omit it.

j_call: TRBJ1-4
clone_size: NA
d_call: NA
v_call: TRBV5-1
cdr3_aa: CASSLRGTTNEKLFF
cdr3_nt: TGCGCCAGCAGCCTCCGCGGGACAACTAATGAAAAACTGTTTTTT

j_call: TRBJ2-7
clone_size: few
d_call: NA
v_call: TRBV6-5
cdr3_aa: CASRGDNSYEQYF
cdr3_nt: TGTGCCAGCAGAGGGGACAACTCCTACGAGCAGTACTTC

j_call: TRBJ2-4
clone_size: few
d_call: NA
v_call: TRBV5-1
cdr3_aa: CASSLNGGTLAKNIQYF
cdr3_nt: TGCGCCAGCAGCTTGAATGGCGGGACGCTAGCCAAAAACATTCAGTACTTC

j_call: TRBJ2-1
clone_size: NA
d_call: TRBD2
v_call: TRBV5-5
cdr3_aa: CASSLSSGSYNEQFF
cdr3_nt: TGTGCCAGCAGCTTGAGTAGCGGGAGCTACAATGAGCAGTTCTTC

j_call: TRBJ2-2
clone_size: NA
d_call: NA
v_call: TRBV2
cdr3_aa: CASRYLGTTNTGELFF
cdr3_nt: TGTGCCAGCAGATACCTCGGGACAACGAACACCGGGGAGCTGTTTTTT

j_call: TRBJ1-2
clone_size: NA
d_call: TRBD1
v_call: TRBV5-6
cdr3_aa: CASSYTGGDYGYTF
cdr3_nt: TGTGCCAGCAGCTACACAGGGGGTGACTATGGCTACACCTTC

j_call: TRBJ1-2
clone_size: NA
d_call: NA
v_call: TRBV7-8
cdr3_aa: CASSVLQGDGYTF
cdr3_nt: TGTGCCAGCAGCGTCTTACAGGGTGATGGCTACACCTTC

j_call: TRBJ1-1
clone_size: NA
d_call: NA
v_call: TRBV19
cdr3_aa: CASRPAVGAGENTEAFF
cdr3_nt: TGTGCCAGTCGACCCGCGGTGGGCGCGGGGGAGAACACTGAAGCTTTCTTT

j_call: TRBJ1-2
clone_size: NA
d_call: TRBD1
v_call: TRBV27
cdr3_aa: CASSYTRTGLTYGYTF
cdr3_nt: TGTGCCAGCAGTTATACCAGGACAGGTTTAACCTATGGCTACACCTTC

j_call: TRBJ2-2
clone_size: NA
d_call: TRBD1
v_call: TRBV25-1
cdr3_aa: CASTGQGWTGELFF
cdr3_nt: TGTGCCAGCACTGGACAGGGATGGACCGGGGAGCTGTTTTTT

j_call: TRBJ2-5
clone_size: NA
d_call: NA
v_call: TRBV30
cdr3_aa: CAWSVGAGMYF
cdr3_nt: TGTGCCTGGAGTGTAGGGGCAGGGATGTACTTC

j_call: TRBJ2-2
clone_size: few
d_call: NA
v_call: TRBV6-5
cdr3_aa: CASSAPRGITGELFF
cdr3_nt: TGTGCCAGCAGCGCCCCCCGGGGGATCACCGGGGAGCTGTTTTTT

j_call: TRBJ2-6
clone_size: few
d_call: TRBD2
v_call: TRBV4-1
cdr3_aa: CASSQDKSGGASGANVLTF
cdr3_nt: TGCGCCAGCAGCCAAGATAAGTCGGGGGGTGCGTCTGGGGCCAACGTCCTGACTTTC

j_call: TRBJ1-3
clone_size: NA
d_call: NA
v_call: TRBV15
cdr3_aa: CATEPAGEVGNTIYF
cdr3_nt: TGTGCCACCGAACCGGCAGGGGAAGTAGGAAACACCATATATTTT

j_call: TRBJ1-2
clone_size: NA
d_call: NA
v_call: TRBV7-9
cdr3_aa: CSSSLAGGVNGYTF
cdr3_nt: TGTTCCAGCAGCTTAGCGGGAGGGGTAAATGGCTACACCTTC

j_call: TRBJ2-5
clone_size: NA
d_call: NA
v_call: TRBV18
cdr3_aa: CASSVGTYRRTTETQYF
cdr3_nt: TGTGCCAGCTCAGTAGGGACCTACAGGAGGACTACAGAGACCCAGTACTTC

j_call: TRBJ2-3
clone_size: NA
d_call: TRBD2
v_call: TRBV5-1
cdr3_aa: CASSLDGRAGDTQYF
cdr3_nt: TGCGCCAGCAGCTTGGACGGGAGGGCTGGGGATACGCAGTATTTT

j_call: TRBJ2-7
clone_size: medium-sized
d_call: TRBD2
v_call: TRBV19
cdr3_aa: CASSIAGGEYEQYF
cdr3_nt: TGTGCCAGTAGTATAGCGGGAGGAGAATACGAGCAGTACTTC

j_call: TRBJ1-1
clone_size: NA
d_call: NA
v_call: TRBV5-1
cdr3_aa: CASSVALRGQNTEAFF
cdr3_nt: TGCGCCAGCAGCGTCGCCCTGCGGGGGCAGAACACTGAAGCTTTCTTT

j_call: TRBJ2-7
clone_size: once
d_call: TRBD2
v_call: TRBV5-6
cdr3_aa: CASSPGRVYYEQYF
cdr3_nt: TGTGCCAGCAGCCCGGGGAGGGTATACTACGAGCAGTACTTC

j_call: TRBJ2-3
clone_size: once
d_call: NA
v_call: TRBV9
cdr3_aa: CASSVADTQYF
cdr3_nt: TGTGCCAGCAGCGTAGCGGATACGCAGTATTTT

j_call: TRBJ2-1
clone_size: NA
d_call: TRBD2
v_call: TRBV6-4
cdr3_aa: CASSGTSGGAEQFF
cdr3_nt: TGTGCCAGCAGTGGGACTAGCGGGGGGGCTGAGCAGTTCTTC

j_call: TRBJ1-3
clone_size: once
d_call: NA
v_call: TRBV27
cdr3_aa: CASSPAVAGNTIYF
cdr3_nt: TGTGCCAGCAGTCCGGCGGTGGCTGGAAACACCATATATTTT

j_call: TRBJ2-7
clone_size: few
d_call: TRBD2
v_call: TRBV4-1
cdr3_aa: CASSQETSLGEQYF
cdr3_nt: TGCGCCAGCAGCCAAGAGACTAGCCTCGGGGAGCAGTACTTC

j_call: TRBJ1-3
clone_size: NA
d_call: TRBD1
v_call: TRBV5-1
cdr3_aa: CASRTTGAGNTIYF
cdr3_nt: TGCGCCAGCAGGACGACAGGGGCTGGAAACACCATATATTTT

j_call: TRBJ2-5
clone_size: NA
d_call: NA
v_call: TRBV6-1
cdr3_aa: CASSEGLRGETQYF
cdr3_nt: TGTGCCAGCAGTGAAGGGCTAAGGGGGGAGACCCAGTACTTC

j_call: TRBJ1-1
clone_size: NA
d_call: TRBD1
v_call: TRBV18
cdr3_aa: CASSPIPGQGGAFF
cdr3_nt: TGTGCCAGCTCACCTATTCCCGGCCAGGGGGGTGCTTTCTTT

j_call: TRBJ2-7
clone_size: NA
d_call: NA
v_call: TRBV5-1
cdr3_aa: CASSSTGEQYF
cdr3_nt: TGCGCCAGCAGCTCGACAGGCGAGCAGTACTTC

j_call: TRBJ2-5
clone_size: few
d_call: TRBD1
v_call: TRBV9
cdr3_aa: CASSVGTGQQETQYF
cdr3_nt: TGTGCCAGCAGCGTAGGGACAGGACAACAAGAGACCCAGTACTTC

j_call: TRBJ1-6
clone_size: NA
d_call: NA
v_call: TRBV5-5
cdr3_aa: CASSLARGTVHNSPLHF
cdr3_nt: TGTGCCAGCAGCTTGGCCCGGGGGACCGTCCATAATTCACCCCTCCACTTT

j_call: TRBJ1-3
clone_size: NA
d_call: NA
v_call: TRBV18
cdr3_aa: CASSPTRTDSGNTIYF
cdr3_nt: TGTGCCAGCTCACCAACCCGGACAGACTCTGGAAACACCATATATTTT

j_call: TRBJ1-2
clone_size: NA
d_call: TRBD1
v_call: TRBV19
cdr3_aa: CASSIDAGGTNYGYTF
cdr3_nt: TGTGCCAGTAGTATAGACGCAGGGGGCACTAACTATGGCTACACCTTC

j_call: TRBJ2-3
clone_size: few
d_call: NA
v_call: TRBV5-1
cdr3_aa: CASSLAGRGARTDTQYF
cdr3_nt: TGCGCCAGCAGCTTGGCCGGCAGGGGGGCCCGAACAGATACGCAGTATTTT

j_call: TRBJ2-7
clone_size: once
d_call: NA
v_call: TRBV6-1
cdr3_aa: CASRAGGVKGEQYF
cdr3_nt: TGTGCCAGCAGGGCCGGAGGGGTAAAGGGCGAGCAGTACTTC

j_call: TRBJ1-4
clone_size: few
d_call: NA
v_call: TRBV6-6
cdr3_aa: CASNTGNEKLFF
cdr3_nt: TGTGCCAGCAATACAGGGAATGAAAAACTGTTTTTT

j_call: TRBJ2-3
clone_size: NA
d_call: NA
v_call: TRBV13
cdr3_aa: CASSSYRDIQGADTQYF
cdr3_nt: TGTGCCAGCAGCTCATACCGGGACATTCAAGGTGCGGATACGCAGTATTTT

j_call: TRBJ1-2
clone_size: NA
d_call: TRBD1
v_call: TRBV5-4
cdr3_aa: CASSPRGTPYGYTF
cdr3_nt: TGTGCCAGCAGCCCCAGGGGGACGCCCTATGGCTACACCTTC

j_call: TRBJ2-3
clone_size: NA
d_call: NA
v_call: TRBV9
cdr3_aa: CASSVGTGATDTQYF
cdr3_nt: TGTGCCAGCAGCGTAGGAACGGGAGCCACAGATACGCAGTATTTT

j_call: TRBJ2-7
clone_size: NA
d_call: NA
v_call: TRBV7-2
cdr3_aa: CASSLVRPITGEQYF
cdr3_nt: TGTGCCAGCAGCTTAGTTCGTCCAATTACGGGGGAGCAGTACTTC

j_call: TRBJ2-5
clone_size: NA
d_call: NA
v_call: TRBV10-3
cdr3_aa: CAISAGENRETQYF
cdr3_nt: TGTGCCATCAGTGCTGGGGAGAATCGGGAGACCCAGTACTTC

j_call: TRBJ2-7
clone_size: NA
d_call: TRBD1
v_call: TRBV27
cdr3_aa: CASSQPGQGAYEQYF
cdr3_nt: TGTGCCAGCAGTCAACCCGGACAGGGGGCCTACGAGCAGTACTTC

j_call: TRBJ1-5
clone_size: NA
d_call: TRBD1
v_call: TRBV5-8
cdr3_aa: CASSNTGELSNQPQHF
cdr3_nt: TGTGCCAGCAGCAATACAGGGGAGTTAAGCAATCAGCCCCAGCATTTT

j_call: TRBJ2-7
clone_size: once
d_call: TRBD1
v_call: TRBV27
cdr3_aa: CASSSYTGAALYEQYF
cdr3_nt: TGTGCCAGCAGTTCGTATACAGGGGCCGCCTTATACGAGCAGTACTTC